What follows are 23 T cell receptor beta chains derived from one specimen sequenced in a study of blood T cell repertoires in COVID-19. Sequenced by immunoSEQ multiplex PCR; TCRdb stores in-frame clones only, minus some. The sample comprises approximately 200,000 clones, 84% of which are singletons, and around 1.8% rests with the top ten. The sample taken for sequencing was PBMCs or T cells enriched from blood (not recorded which). The receptors originated from a man in his fifties or sixties who had recovered from COVID-19.

The V gene is TRBV5-5, the J gene TRBJ1-5; possibly TRBD1 for D (5 bases). This CDR3 is built from 15 residues. V shed 0 bases and J shed 0 bases, with 7 bases lying between them. Germline V CDR1 and CDR2: SGHKS, YYEKEE (reference sequence). CDR3 region: CASSLDGGSNQPQHF. In DNA, the CDR3 is TGTGCCAGCAGCTTGGACGGGGGTAGCAATCAGCCCCAGCATTTT. Combining the CDR3 with reference TRBV5-5 and TRBJ1-5 gives the whole variable domain DAGVTQSPTHLIKTRGQQVTLRCSPISGHKSVSWYQQVLGQGPQFIFQYYEKEERGRGNFPDRFSARQFPNYSSELNVNALLLGDSALYLCASSLDGGSNQPQHFGDGTRLSIL.

The chain recombines TRBV10-2 with TRBJ2-7; 9 bases align to TRBD1. The CDR3 is made up of 14 amino acids. Trimming at V came to 3 bases and at J to 5 bases, leaving 5 bases not matched to a gene. The germline V gene has CDR1 WSHSY and CDR2 SAAADI. The CDR3 bases are TGCGCCAGCAGTGAAAGGACAGGGGACCACGAGCAGTACTTC. Protein product: CASSERTGDHEQYF.

The gene calls are TRBV29-1 and TRBJ2-7, with a weak D call TRBD2 (5 bases). CDR1 SQVTM and CDR2 ANQGSEA come from the germline V gene. The CDR3 has 13 residues. Trimming stripped 5 bases from V and 5 bases from J, with 16 bases between. CDR3 in DNA: TGCAGCGTTACGGGATTGGAGAACCACGAGCAGTACTTC. It encodes CSVTGLENHEQYF.

The V call is TRBV30, the J call TRBJ1-6; the match to TRBD1 covers 7 bases. With 3 bases clipped from V and 3 bases from J, the junction kept 11 bases outside the gene matches. Germline CDR1 reads GTSNPN; CDR2 reads SVGIG (reference sequence). This CDR3 has 17 residues. The CDR3 DNA sequence: TGTGCCTGGAGGGGCACCGACAGGGATCTCTATAATTCACCCCTCCACTTT. Its protein is CAWRGTDRDLYNSPLHF.

V usage is TRBV4-3 and J usage is TRBJ1-4; D not resolved. In germline, CDR1 is LGHNA, CDR2 YSLEER. This CDR3 contains 18 residues. Trimming shortened V by 2 bases and J by 0 bases, and 16 bases separated the two germline ends. The CDR3 sequence: CASSQQPHPSATNEKLFF. The CDR3 DNA reads as TGCGCCAGCAGCCAACAACCCCATCCTTCAGCAACTAATGAAAAACTGTTTTTT.

The chain joins TRBV7-5 to TRBJ1-3; the table's TRBD1 call for D was not verified on the DNA. TRBV7-5 is shown as a pseudogene. CDR3 length: 16 amino acids. CDR3 sequence reads: CARIRGSPKDGNTIYF. CDR3 nucleotide sequence: TGTGCCAGAATCAGGGGCAGCCCCAAGGATGGAAACACCATATATTTT.

This sequence joins TRBV6-1 and TRBJ1-2; possibly TRBD1 for D (6 bases). CDR1 MNHNS and CDR2 SASEGT come from the germline V gene. The CDR3 runs 17 residues. The V end lost 2 bases, the J end lost 4 bases, and 20 bases lay between the germline ends. Written as DNA, the CDR3 is TGTGCCAGCAGTGAATATCCGGGTGGGCAGGGGATCTATGGCTACACCTTC. Protein: CASSEYPGGQGIYGYTF.

The V gene is TRBV18, the J gene TRBJ2-7, with a tentative D call TRBD2 (6 bases). The V gene lost 2 bases and the J gene lost 3 bases, with 11 bases spanning the gap. CDR3 length: 14 residues. CDR1 and CDR2 (germline): KGHSH, LQKENI. The CDR3 DNA reads TGTGCCAGCTCACCAAGGCGGGACGACTACGAGCAGTACTTC. It translates to CASSPRRDDYEQYF.

This clone was seen just once. The rearrangement uses TRBV13 and TRBJ2-7; the D is unclear. The CDR3 is 12 residues long. Germline V lookup: CDR1 PRHDT, CDR2 FYEKMQ (reference sequence). V was clipped by 4 bases and J by 3 bases, with 7 bases between them. In nucleotides, the CDR3 is TGTGCCAGCAGCTCACATAACTACGAGCAGTACTTC. This translates into CASSSHNYEQYF.

The chain recombines TRBV19 with TRBJ1-2, with 8 bases that match TRBD1. Germline V lookup: CDR1 LNHDA, CDR2 SQIVND (reference sequence). CDR3 length: 15 residues. Unmatched junction bases numbered 10, after V lost 6 bases and J lost 4 bases. The CDR3 DNA sequence: TGTGCCAGTAGCGGACAGGGCGTAGGGGGCTATGGCTACACCTTC. Translated, it gives CASSGQGVGGYGYTF.

The chain joins TRBV19 to TRBJ2-1, with D possibly being TRBD2 (5 bases). Germline CDR1 is LNHDA and CDR2 is SQIVND (reference sequence). Trimming removed 6 bases at V and 4 bases at J, with 16 bases between. The CDR3 consists of 15 residues. The CDR3 bases are TGTGCCAGTAGCATTACTAGTTTCAATTACAATGAGCAGTTCTTC. As protein: CASSITSFNYNEQFF.

The V and J genes are TRBV19 and TRBJ1-2; 8 bases fit TRBD1. The CDR3 spans 15 residues. Trimming took 5 bases from V and 4 from J; bases not matched to a gene: 9. Looked up from germline, CDR1 is LNHDA and CDR2 is SQIVND (reference sequence). CDR3 in DNA: TGTGCCAGTAGTGTATGGACAGGGATTGTCTATGGCTACACCTTC. Amino acid sequence: CASSVWTGIVYGYTF.

The rearrangement links TRBV19 to TRBJ1-3; D unresolved. Deletions cut 9 bases from V and 1 base from J, with 13 bases between. Germline assignment: CDR1 LNHDA and CDR2 SQIVND (reference sequence). CDR3 length: 14 residues. The CDR3 coding sequence is TGTGCCAGCAGCCCTGGGAGTTCTGGAAACACCATATATTTT. This sequence encodes CASSPGSSGNTIYF.

The V and J genes are TRBV14 and TRBJ2-2, with D possibly being TRBD1 (5 bases). The germline CDR1 and CDR2 sequences are SGHDN and FVKESK. Trimming took off 4 bases at V and 7 bases at J, with 10 bases between the two ends. This CDR3 has 13 residues. In DNA, the CDR3 is TGTGCCAGCAGCCTCAGGGTTGGCGGGGAGCTGTTTTTT. Protein: CASSLRVGGELFF.

This clone was counted a single time. Other DNA sequences within the sample encode an identical CDR3. This chain connects TRBV5-1 to TRBJ2-7; 7 nucleotides line up with TRBD1. Germline V lookup: CDR1 SGHRS, CDR2 YFSETQ. The CDR3 loop spans 14 amino acids. J was trimmed by 1 base and V by 1 base; bases with no gene match: 2. In DNA form, the CDR3 reads TGCGCCAGCAGCTTGACAGGGGTTTCCTACGAGCAGTACTTC. It specifies CASSLTGVSYEQYF.

V is TRBV6-5 and J is TRBJ1-4; D gene unclear. Looked up from germline, CDR1 is MNHEY and CDR2 is SVGAGI. The V and J ends lost 4 bases and 3 bases respectively, with 12 bases between them. The CDR3 contains 15 residues. The CDR3, as DNA: TGTGCCAGCAGTTCCTTGTGGGCCTCTAATGAAAAACTGTTTTTT. This gives the protein CASSSLWASNEKLFF.

This clone occurred a few times. The chain couples TRBV29-1 to TRBJ1-1; no definite D call. The ends were cut back, 7 bases at V and 7 bases at J, with 10 bases in the middle. This CDR3 contains 10 residues. The germline V gene encodes CDR1 SQVTM and CDR2 ANQGSEA. DNA for the CDR3: TGCAGCGCTGGCTCCAGTGAAGCTTTCTTT. This encodes CSAGSSEAFF.

The chain joins TRBV5-6 to TRBJ1-2; TRBD1 matches 7 bases. The CDR3 extends over 17 amino acids. The V gene's germline CDR1 is SGHDT and CDR2 YYEEEE. The junction had 14 bases not matched to a gene; V was cut back by 3 bases and J by 3 bases. Here the CDR3 reads CASSSYRMDRQDYGYTF. The CDR3 DNA is TGTGCCAGCAGCTCCTACCGGATGGACAGGCAGGACTATGGCTACACCTTC.

The chain is built from TRBV24-1 and TRBJ2-2; D possibly corresponds to TRBD1 (6 bases). Germline assignment: CDR1 KGHDR and CDR2 SFDVKD. CDR3 length equals 14 residues. V lost 3 bases to trimming and J lost 6 bases, with 10 bases between them. Here the CDR3 reads CATSDPTGPGELFF. The CDR3 bases are TGTGCCACCAGTGATCCAACAGGGCCCGGGGAGCTGTTTTTT.

This chain uses TRBV18 with TRBJ2-7; D is possibly TRBD2 (6 bases). CDR3 size: 15 residues. The germline V gene encodes CDR1 KGHSH and CDR2 LQKENI. V lost 3 bases and J 2 bases, leaving 14 bases between the germline ends. The CDR3 DNA follows: TGTGCCAGCTCACCGTCGGCGGGGATGGCCTACGAGCAGTACTTC. Translated: CASSPSAGMAYEQYF.

The rearrangement joins TRBV5-1 to TRBJ2-7; unclear D gene. The germline CDR1 and CDR2 sequences are SGHRS and YFSETQ. The CDR3 is 14 amino acids. V lost 4 bases to trimming and J lost 1 base, with 12 bases between them. CDR3 DNA: TGCGCCAGCAGCGGGTCGGGTTCGTCCTACGAGCAGTACTTC. Its translation is CASSGSGSSYEQYF.

The genes are TRBV19 and TRBJ2-4, with 9 bases fitting TRBD1. The CDR3 loop spans 16 amino acids. J lost 2 bases, V lost 4 bases, and 6 bases had no gene match. Germline loops: CDR1 LNHDA, CDR2 SQIVND (reference sequence). CDR3 DNA sequence: TGTGCCAGTAGTACCATGGGGACAGGGACCAAAAACATTCAGTACTTC. This gives the protein CASSTMGTGTKNIQYF.

This clone occurred a few times. The chain uses TRBV6-2 or TRBV6-3 and TRBJ1-5; D unresolved. Germline-derived CDR1 and CDR2 are MNHEY and SVGEGT. The CDR3 has 13 residues. V dropped 2 bases and J dropped 7 bases, with 9 bases sitting between them. CDR3 residues: CASSYEGRQPQHF. CDR3 bases: TGTGCCAGCAGTTACGAGGGCAGGCAGCCCCAGCATTTT.